One T cell receptor beta chain is described in this entry. Its antigen is still unknown. Repertoires were generated with immunoSEQ multiplex PCR, while TCRdb's copy carries only in-frame clones and drops some. This table has around 140,000 clones, 75% to 90% appearing once. These data come from a study of T cell responses to AZD1222 COVID-19 vaccine. Whole-study findings and limits: Among AZD1222 vaccinees, only 5 to 7 were seropositive at baseline. There were repertoire samples only from the period after the peak T cell response.

The V end was cut by 2 bases, the J end by 11 bases, with 13 bases between. The CDR3 covers 13 residues. Germline CDR1 and CDR2: GTSNPN and SVGIG (reference sequence). The chain joins TRBV30 to TRBJ1-6; no definite D call. This material consisted of peripheral blood, taken on day 0 of AZD1222 vaccination. The clonotype comes from an adult in good health. DNA of the CDR3: TGTGCCTGGAGTCCCTCCGCAGCCACACCCCTCCACTTT. Translated: CAWSPSAATPLHF.